Following are 8 T cell receptor beta chains from one sample sequenced in a study of cytomegalovirus exposure and HLA in healthy donors. 13 Jbeta primers and 60 Vbeta primers were used for the PCR. The method was immunoSEQ multiplex PCR; TCRdb's version includes in-frame clones alone and lacks a portion of them. In the table there are under 60,000 clones, approximately 77% of which are singletons. The sequenced sample consisted of PBMCs. The receptors stem from a woman aged 40 to 50 in good health and CMV-seropositive.

This clone was counted a few times. The chain combines TRBV4-1 with TRBJ2-7, with 7 bases matching TRBD2. V trimming: 0 bases; J trimming: 6 bases; junction bases outside the gene matches: 8. This CDR3 contains 15 residues. Germline CDR1 is MGHRA and CDR2 is YSYEKL. The CDR3 DNA is TGCGCCAGCAGCCAAGATATCAGGACTAGAGGCGAGCAGTACTTC. Encoded protein: CASSQDIRTRGEQYF.

The genes are TRBV2 and TRBJ1-2, with no clear D. V was trimmed by 6 bases and J by 4 bases, leaving 12 bases between them. This CDR3 region has 13 residues. Germline V CDR1 and CDR2: SNHLY, FYNNEI. The chain's CDR3 is CASSLEEGYGYTF. For the CDR3, the DNA is TGTGCCAGCAGCCTAGAGGAGGGCTATGGCTACACCTTC.

The V call is TRBV28, the J call TRBJ2-7, with D unclear. The germline gives CDR1 MDHEN, CDR2 SYDVKM. V was clipped by 4 bases and J by 2 bases, with 9 bases between them. This CDR3 region has 13 residues. In DNA form, the CDR3 reads TGTGCCAGCAGTTCGGTCTTGACCTACGAGCAGTACTTC. This codes for CASSSVLTYEQYF.

With regard to this clone: One end of the junction does not line up with germline, which may come from a read error. This chain connects TRBV6-1 to TRBJ2-2; D is unclear. The CDR3 is made up of 12 amino acids. The germline CDR1 and CDR2 sequences are MNHNS and SASEGT. The CDR3: CAISPFTGELFF. The DNA of the CDR3 is TGTGCCATCAGTCCTTTTACCGGGGAGCTGTTTTTT.

V usage is TRBV5-4 and J usage is TRBJ1-6; 7 positions match TRBD1. The CDR3 totals 15 residues. CDR1 and CDR2 from the germline V gene are SGHNT and YYREEE (reference sequence). J gave up 5 bases and V 4 bases, and 6 bases lay outside the gene matches. CDR3 bases: TGTGCCAGCAGCCTGTCGGGACAGAATAATTCACCCCTCCACTTT. This gives the protein CASSLSGQNNSPLHF.

The chain employs TRBV7-9 and TRBJ2-3, with D tentatively TRBD1 (6 bases). The CDR3 totals 15 residues. V lost 2 bases and J 6 bases, leaving 15 bases between the germline ends. Germline CDR1 and CDR2: SEHNR and FQNEAQ (reference sequence). Written as DNA, the CDR3 is TGTGCCAGCAGCTTAAATTCAGGGGCGAAGGATACGCAGTATTTT. It specifies CASSLNSGAKDTQYF.

The chain has TRBV27 and TRBJ1-5; D is perhaps TRBD1 (5 bases). CDR3 length: 16 residues. Germline V gene data show CDR1 as MNHEY and CDR2 as SMNVEV (reference sequence). Trimming stripped 5 bases from V and 1 base from J, with 15 bases between. This CDR3 reads CASSPYQGWSNQPQHF. The CDR3 DNA reads as TGTGCCAGCAGTCCTTACCAGGGATGGAGCAATCAGCCCCAGCATTTT.

The chain has TRBV28 and TRBJ2-7, with 7 bases fitting TRBD1. V shed 9 bases and J 11 bases; nucleotides not matched to a gene: 10. This CDR3 region has 11 residues. In germline, CDR1 is MDHEN, CDR2 SYDVKM. The CDR3 DNA is TGTGCCAGTACGTCGGACAGGACGAAGTACTTC. Translation: CASTSDRTKYF. The full variable domain, rest sourced from reference TRBV28 and TRBJ2-7, is DVKVTQSSRYLVKRTGEKVFLECVQDMDHENMFWYRQDPGLGLRLIYFSYDVKMKEKGDIPEGYSVSREKKERFSLILESASTNQTSMYLCASTSDRTKYFGPGTRLTVT.